This entry describes one TCR beta chain. Its target is not known. The data belong to a study of shared clonotypes between healthy human individuals. Study-wide context: Per donor, three plates held CD4 naive cells, three held CD4 memory, two held CD8 naive and one held CD8 memory. Overall study findings and caveats: The sharing of approximately 5.1% of naive CD4 clonotypes was seen across a handful of donors.

CD45RO negativity and positive selection for CCR7 defined naive CD8 cells, a population that excluded terminally differentiated effector memory CD45RA+ cells. TCRdb's table, derived via immunoSEQ multiplex PCR, lists solely in-frame clones and lacks some. The sample lists some 2 million clones, just under 95% occurring once. The sequenced sample consisted of naive CD8+ T cells sorted from blood. The receptor was isolated from a man aged 18-30 years in good health.

The DNA of the CDR3 is TGTGCCAGCAGCTTAATAGGGCCCTCCTACGAGCAGTACTTC. It encodes CASSLIGPSYEQYF. This rearrangement joins TRBV7-2 to TRBJ2-7; D is undetermined. CDR1 SGHTA and CDR2 FQGNSA come from the germline V gene. CDR3 length: 14 residues. The ends were cut back, 2 bases at V and 0 bases at J, with 8 bases in the middle.